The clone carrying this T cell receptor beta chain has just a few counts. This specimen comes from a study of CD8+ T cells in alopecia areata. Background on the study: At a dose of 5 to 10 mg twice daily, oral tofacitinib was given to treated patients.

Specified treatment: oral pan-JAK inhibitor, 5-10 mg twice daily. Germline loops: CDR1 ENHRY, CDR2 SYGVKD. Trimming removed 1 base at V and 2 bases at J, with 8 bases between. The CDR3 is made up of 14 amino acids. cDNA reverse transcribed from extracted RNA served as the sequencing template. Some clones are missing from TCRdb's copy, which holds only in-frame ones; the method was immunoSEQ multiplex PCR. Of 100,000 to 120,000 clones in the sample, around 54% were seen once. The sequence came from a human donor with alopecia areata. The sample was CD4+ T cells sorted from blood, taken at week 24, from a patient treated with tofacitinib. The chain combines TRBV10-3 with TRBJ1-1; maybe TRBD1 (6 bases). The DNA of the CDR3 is TGTGCCATCAGTGAGTTGGACAGCAACACTGAAGCTTTCTTT. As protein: CAISELDSNTEAFF.